Listed here is a single T cell receptor beta chain. Libraries were prepared by immunoSEQ multiplex PCR; TCRdb keeps only in-frame clonotypes and omits some of them. The sample gives a few hundred thousand clones, about 80% of which show up once; 3.4% is in the top ten. The sample belongs to a study of blood T cell repertoires in COVID-19. Germline assignment: CDR1 MNHEY and CDR2 SVGAGI. The J segment lost 5 bases and the V segment lost 6 bases, leaving 3 bases of the junction unmatched. This CDR3 is 12 amino acids long. The clonotype comes from a man aged 45-65 years who had recovered from COVID-19. The chain has TRBV6-5 and TRBJ2-5, with 7 bases fitting TRBD1. The specimen was PBMCs or T cells enriched from blood (not recorded which). The CDR3 region is CASRGTVETQYF. CDR3 in DNA: TGTGCCAGCAGAGGGACAGTCGAGACCCAGTACTTC.